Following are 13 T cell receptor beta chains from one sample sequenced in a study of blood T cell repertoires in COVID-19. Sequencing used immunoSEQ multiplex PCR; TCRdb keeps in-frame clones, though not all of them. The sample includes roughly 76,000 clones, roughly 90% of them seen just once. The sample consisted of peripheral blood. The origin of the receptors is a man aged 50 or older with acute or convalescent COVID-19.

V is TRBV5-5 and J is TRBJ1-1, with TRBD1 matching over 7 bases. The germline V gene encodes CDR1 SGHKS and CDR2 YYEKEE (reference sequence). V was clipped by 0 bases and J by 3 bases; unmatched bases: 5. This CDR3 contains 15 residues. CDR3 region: CASSLVRQGYTEAFF. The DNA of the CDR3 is TGTGCCAGCAGCTTGGTCCGACAGGGCTACACTGAAGCTTTCTTT.

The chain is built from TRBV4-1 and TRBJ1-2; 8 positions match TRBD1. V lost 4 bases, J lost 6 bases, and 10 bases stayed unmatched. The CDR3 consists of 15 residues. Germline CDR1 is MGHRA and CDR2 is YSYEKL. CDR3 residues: CASSPFAGGEDGYTF. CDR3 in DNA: TGCGCCAGCAGCCCCTTTGCAGGGGGCGAGGATGGCTACACCTTC.

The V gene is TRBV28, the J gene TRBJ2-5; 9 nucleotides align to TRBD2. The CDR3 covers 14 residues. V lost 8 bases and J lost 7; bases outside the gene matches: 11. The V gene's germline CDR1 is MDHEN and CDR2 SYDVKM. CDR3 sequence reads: CASGRGGGAGTQYF. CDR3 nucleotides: TGTGCCAGCGGACGTGGCGGGGGGGCCGGGACCCAGTACTTC.

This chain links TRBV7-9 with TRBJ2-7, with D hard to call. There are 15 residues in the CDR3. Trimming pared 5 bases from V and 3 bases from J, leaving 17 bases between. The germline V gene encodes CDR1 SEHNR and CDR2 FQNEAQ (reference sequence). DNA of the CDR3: TGTGCCAGCAGCACAGACACCTTGTCCCTCTACGAGCAGTACTTC. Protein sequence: CASSTDTLSLYEQYF.

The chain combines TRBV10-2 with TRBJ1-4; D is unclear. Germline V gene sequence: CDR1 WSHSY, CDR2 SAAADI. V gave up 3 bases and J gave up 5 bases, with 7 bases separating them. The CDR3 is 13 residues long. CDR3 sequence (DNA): TGCGCCAGCAGTGAATCGGGGAATGAAAAACTGTTTTTT. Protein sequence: CASSESGNEKLFF.

The CDR3 DNA follows: TGTGCCAGCAGCCAAATCCTAGCGGACAATGAGCAGTTCTTC. Its protein is CASSQILADNEQFF. The chain employs TRBV4-2 and TRBJ2-1, with 7 bases that match TRBD2. The junction had 3 bases not matched to a gene; V was cut back by 2 bases and J by 5 bases. Germline V gene sequence: CDR1 LGHNA, CDR2 YNFKEQ. The CDR3 totals 14 residues.

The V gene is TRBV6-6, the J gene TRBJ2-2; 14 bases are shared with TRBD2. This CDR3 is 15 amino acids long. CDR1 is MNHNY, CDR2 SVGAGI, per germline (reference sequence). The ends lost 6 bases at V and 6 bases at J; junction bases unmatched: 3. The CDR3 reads CASSMTSGGAGELFF. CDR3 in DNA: TGTGCCAGCAGCATGACTAGCGGGGGGGCCGGGGAGCTGTTTTTT.

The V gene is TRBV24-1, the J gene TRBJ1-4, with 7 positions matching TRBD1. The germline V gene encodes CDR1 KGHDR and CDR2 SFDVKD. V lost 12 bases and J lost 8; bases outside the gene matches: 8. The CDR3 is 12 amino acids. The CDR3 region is CAAHRGEEKLFF. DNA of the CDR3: TGTGCCGCCCACAGGGGCGAGGAAAAACTGTTTTTT.

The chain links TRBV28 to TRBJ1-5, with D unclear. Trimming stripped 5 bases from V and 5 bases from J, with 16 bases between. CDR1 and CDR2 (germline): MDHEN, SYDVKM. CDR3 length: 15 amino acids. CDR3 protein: CASSRNSQVHQPQHF. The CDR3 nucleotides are TGTGCCAGCAGTAGGAACAGCCAGGTTCATCAGCCCCAGCATTTT.

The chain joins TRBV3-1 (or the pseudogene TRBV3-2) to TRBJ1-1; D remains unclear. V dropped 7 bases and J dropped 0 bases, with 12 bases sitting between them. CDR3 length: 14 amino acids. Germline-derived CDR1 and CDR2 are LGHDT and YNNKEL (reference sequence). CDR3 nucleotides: TGTGCCAGCACCACAAACGGGGTGAACACTGAAGCTTTCTTT. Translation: CASTTNGVNTEAFF.

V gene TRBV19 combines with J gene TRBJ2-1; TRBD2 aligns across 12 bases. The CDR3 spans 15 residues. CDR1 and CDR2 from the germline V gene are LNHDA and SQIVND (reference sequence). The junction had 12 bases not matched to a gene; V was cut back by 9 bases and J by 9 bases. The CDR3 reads CASSGLAGSQAEQFF. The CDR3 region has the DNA TGTGCCAGCTCAGGACTAGCGGGGTCCCAGGCTGAGCAGTTCTTC.

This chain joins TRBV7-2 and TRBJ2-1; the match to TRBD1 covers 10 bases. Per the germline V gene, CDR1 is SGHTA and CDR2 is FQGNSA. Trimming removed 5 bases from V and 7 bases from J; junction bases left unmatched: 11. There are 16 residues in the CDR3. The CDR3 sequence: CASSEPGTGAVNEQFF. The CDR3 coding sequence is TGTGCCAGCAGCGAACCGGGGACAGGGGCAGTGAATGAGCAGTTCTTC. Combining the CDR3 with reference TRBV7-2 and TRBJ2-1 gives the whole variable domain GAGVSQSPSNKVTEKGKDVELRCDPISGHTALYWYRQSLGQGLEFLIYFQGNSAPDKSGLPSDRFSAERTGGSVSTLTIQRTQQEDSAVYLCASSEPGTGAVNEQFFGPGTRLTVL.

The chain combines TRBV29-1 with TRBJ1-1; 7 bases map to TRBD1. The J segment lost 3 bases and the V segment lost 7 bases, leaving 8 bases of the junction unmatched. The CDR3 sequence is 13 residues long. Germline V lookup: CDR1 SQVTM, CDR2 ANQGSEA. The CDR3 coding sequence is TGCAGCGCGACAGGGTACGGAGACACTGAAGCTTTCTTT. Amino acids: CSATGYGDTEAFF.